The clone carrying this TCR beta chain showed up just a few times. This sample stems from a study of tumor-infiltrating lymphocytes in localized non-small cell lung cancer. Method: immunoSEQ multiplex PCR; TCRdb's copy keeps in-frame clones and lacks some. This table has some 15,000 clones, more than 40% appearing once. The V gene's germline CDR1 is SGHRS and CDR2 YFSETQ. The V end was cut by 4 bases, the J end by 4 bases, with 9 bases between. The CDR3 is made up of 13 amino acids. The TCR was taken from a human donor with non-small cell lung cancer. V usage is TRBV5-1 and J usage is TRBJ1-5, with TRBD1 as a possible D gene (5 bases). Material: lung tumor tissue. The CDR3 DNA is TGCGCCAGCAGCCGGGACCTGAATCAGCCCCAGCATTTT. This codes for CASSRDLNQPQHF.